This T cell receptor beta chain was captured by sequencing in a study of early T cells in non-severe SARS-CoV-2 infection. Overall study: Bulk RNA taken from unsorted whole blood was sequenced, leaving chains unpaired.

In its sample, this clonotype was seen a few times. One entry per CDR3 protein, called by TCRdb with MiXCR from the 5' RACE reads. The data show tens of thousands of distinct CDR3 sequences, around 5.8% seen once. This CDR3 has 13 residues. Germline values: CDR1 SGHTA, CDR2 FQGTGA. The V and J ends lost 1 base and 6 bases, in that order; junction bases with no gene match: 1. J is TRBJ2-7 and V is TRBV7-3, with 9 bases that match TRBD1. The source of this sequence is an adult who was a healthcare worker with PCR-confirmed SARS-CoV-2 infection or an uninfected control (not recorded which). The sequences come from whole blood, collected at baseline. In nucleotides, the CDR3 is TGTGCCAGCAGCTTAATGACAGGGGGCGAGCAGTACTTC. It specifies CASSLMTGGEQYF.